The 14 T cell receptor beta chains reported below all come from one sample, sequenced in a study of blood T cell repertoires in COVID-19. TCRdb's copy holds only in-frame clones and misses some; the assay was immunoSEQ multiplex PCR. The sample has 250,000 or so clones; more than 75% are singletons. The sequenced material came from peripheral blood. The origin of the receptors is a man aged 40-49 years with active or convalescent COVID-19.

The rearrangement links TRBV29-1 to TRBJ2-4; D is possibly TRBD1 (5 bases). Germline V gene data show CDR1 as SQVTM and CDR2 as ANQGSEA. V lost 2 bases and J 8 bases, leaving 7 bases between the germline ends. The CDR3 runs to 11 residues. CDR3 protein: CSVELGDIQYF. CDR3 DNA: TGCAGCGTTGAACTAGGGGACATTCAGTACTTC.

This clone has only one observation. DNA of the CDR3: TGTGCCAGTAGACCAGGGCTTGGGGAGACCCAGTACTTC. This codes for CASRPGLGETQYF. The chain links TRBV19 to TRBJ2-5; perhaps TRBD1 as D (5 bases). Trimming removed 6 bases from V and 5 bases from J, with 13 bases in between. Germline V gene lookup returns CDR1 LNHDA and CDR2 SQIVND (reference sequence). The CDR3 contains 13 residues.

The V gene is TRBV29-1, the J gene TRBJ1-1; TRBD1 is a possible D gene (6 bases). CDR3 size: 11 residues. Germline-derived CDR1 and CDR2 are SQVTM and ANQGSEA. V was pared by 4 bases and J by 4 bases, with 7 bases between. The CDR3 reads CSVARGTEAFF. The CDR3 DNA reads as TGCAGCGTTGCCAGGGGCACTGAAGCTTTCTTT.

The gene calls are TRBV2 and TRBJ2-1; no firm D call. CDR3 length: 13 residues. CDR1 and CDR2 (germline): SNHLY, FYNNEI. V was shortened by 0 bases and J by 5 bases, with 5 bases between the two germline ends. CDR3 residues: CASSEAVDNEQFF. Here the CDR3 DNA reads TGTGCCAGCAGTGAAGCGGTAGACAATGAGCAGTTCTTC.

This chain links TRBV12-5 with TRBJ1-4; D remains ambiguous. V dropped 6 bases and J dropped 6 bases, with 11 bases sitting between them. This CDR3 region has 13 residues. Germline V gene sequence: CDR1 LGHNT, CDR2 FRNRAP. The CDR3 region has the DNA TGTGCTAGTGGAATACGGGGAGATGAAAAACTGTTTTTT. It specifies CASGIRGDEKLFF.

The chain couples TRBV4-1 to TRBJ2-5; D might be TRBD2 (6 bases). The CDR3 is 15 residues long. The germline V and J ends were trimmed by 5 bases and 1 base, with 14 bases remaining between them. CDR1 is MGHRA and CDR2 is YSYEKL in the germline V gene. Written as DNA, the CDR3 is TGCGCCAGCAGCTCTCGGGGTAGCGGCCAAGAGACCCAGTACTTC. Protein: CASSSRGSGQETQYF.

The chain joins TRBV12-5 to TRBJ2-2; D is unresolved. Trimming shortened V by 4 bases and J by 6 bases, and 12 bases separated the two germline ends. CDR1 and CDR2 from the germline V gene are LGHNT and FRNRAP. CDR3 size: 14 residues. CDR3 sequence: CASGWVTGSGELFF. The DNA of the CDR3 is TGTGCTAGTGGTTGGGTAACCGGTTCCGGGGAGCTGTTTTTT.

The rearrangement links TRBV28 to TRBJ1-3; perhaps TRBD1 as D (6 bases). This CDR3 comprises 14 residues. Trimming removed 6 bases at V and 2 bases at J, with 11 bases between. Germline CDR1 MDHEN, CDR2 SYDVKM. The CDR3 loop reads CASSSEGAGNTIYF. CDR3 nucleotide sequence: TGTGCCAGCAGCTCTGAGGGGGCTGGAAACACCATATATTTT.

The rearrangement links TRBV4-1 to TRBJ2-5, with 9 bases identical to TRBD2. Trimming removed 1 base from V and 2 bases from J; junction bases left unmatched: 5. The CDR3 totals 16 residues. The germline CDR1 and CDR2 sequences are MGHRA and YSYEKL. This CDR3 reads CASSQVTSGVQETQYF. DNA of the CDR3: TGCGCCAGCAGCCAAGTGACTAGCGGCGTACAAGAGACCCAGTACTTC.

This rearrangement joins TRBV5-1 to TRBJ1-2; no definite D call. CDR1 and CDR2 from the germline V gene are SGHRS and YFSETQ. The CDR3 is 17 amino acids. V shed 3 bases and J shed 7 bases, with 25 bases lying between them. This chain's CDR3 is CASSSFSRAAEAGGYTF. DNA of the CDR3: TGCGCCAGCAGCTCCTTTTCCCGGGCGGCGGAGGCTGGTGGCTACACCTTC. The full variable domain, completed using reference TRBV5-1 and TRBJ1-2, is KAGVTQTPRYLIKTRGQQVTLSCSPISGHRSVSWYQQTPGQGLQFLFEYFSETQRNKGNFPGRFSGRQFSNSRSEMNVSTLELGDSALYLCASSSFSRAAEAGGYTFGSGTRLTVV.

The CDR3 nucleotides are TGTGCCAGCAGTTCCCCGTCGCCGGGACTAGCGGGAGCTGAGCAGTTCTTC. Translated: CASSSPSPGLAGAEQFF. This chain connects TRBV7-6 to TRBJ2-1; TRBD2 matches 14 bases. CDR1 and CDR2 (germline): SGHVS, FNYEAQ. With V trimmed by 6 bases and J by 9 bases, 13 bases remained unmatched. This CDR3 has 17 residues. Using reference TRBV7-6 and TRBJ2-1 for the parts outside the CDR3, the full variable domain is GAGVSQSPRYKVTKRGQDVALRCDPISGHVSLYWYRQALGQGPEFLTYFNYEAQQDKSGLPNDRFSAERPEGSISTLTIQRTEQRDSAMYRCASSSPSPGLAGAEQFFGPGTRLTVL.

Only a few counts were recorded for this clone. This rearrangement joins TRBV19 to TRBJ1-1; TRBD1 matches 8 bases. Germline-derived CDR1 and CDR2 are LNHDA and SQIVND (reference sequence). Trimming at V came to 7 bases and at J to 5 bases, leaving 9 bases not matched to a gene. This CDR3 is built from 14 residues. CDR3 region: CASNQGARGTEAFF. In DNA form, the CDR3 reads TGTGCCAGTAACCAGGGGGCGAGGGGAACTGAAGCTTTCTTT.

The CDR3 spells CASSASQGTTDTQYF. The CDR3 DNA is TGTGCCAGCAGCGCGAGTCAGGGGACGACAGATACGCAGTATTTT. The chain recombines TRBV9 with TRBJ2-3, with D perhaps matching TRBD1 (6 bases). This CDR3 has 15 residues. CDR1 SGDLS and CDR2 YYNGEE come from the germline V gene. Trimming stripped 3 bases from V and 3 bases from J, with 14 bases between.

The chain joins TRBV5-1 to TRBJ1-3; the D gene is possibly TRBD1 (6 bases). Trimming left V 2 bases short and J 0 bases short, with 9 bases between. Germline CDR1 is SGHRS and CDR2 is YFSETQ. The CDR3 has 15 amino acids. The CDR3 DNA reads TGCGCCAGCAGCTTCGACAGGACCTCTGGAAACACCATATATTTT. This gives the protein CASSFDRTSGNTIYF.